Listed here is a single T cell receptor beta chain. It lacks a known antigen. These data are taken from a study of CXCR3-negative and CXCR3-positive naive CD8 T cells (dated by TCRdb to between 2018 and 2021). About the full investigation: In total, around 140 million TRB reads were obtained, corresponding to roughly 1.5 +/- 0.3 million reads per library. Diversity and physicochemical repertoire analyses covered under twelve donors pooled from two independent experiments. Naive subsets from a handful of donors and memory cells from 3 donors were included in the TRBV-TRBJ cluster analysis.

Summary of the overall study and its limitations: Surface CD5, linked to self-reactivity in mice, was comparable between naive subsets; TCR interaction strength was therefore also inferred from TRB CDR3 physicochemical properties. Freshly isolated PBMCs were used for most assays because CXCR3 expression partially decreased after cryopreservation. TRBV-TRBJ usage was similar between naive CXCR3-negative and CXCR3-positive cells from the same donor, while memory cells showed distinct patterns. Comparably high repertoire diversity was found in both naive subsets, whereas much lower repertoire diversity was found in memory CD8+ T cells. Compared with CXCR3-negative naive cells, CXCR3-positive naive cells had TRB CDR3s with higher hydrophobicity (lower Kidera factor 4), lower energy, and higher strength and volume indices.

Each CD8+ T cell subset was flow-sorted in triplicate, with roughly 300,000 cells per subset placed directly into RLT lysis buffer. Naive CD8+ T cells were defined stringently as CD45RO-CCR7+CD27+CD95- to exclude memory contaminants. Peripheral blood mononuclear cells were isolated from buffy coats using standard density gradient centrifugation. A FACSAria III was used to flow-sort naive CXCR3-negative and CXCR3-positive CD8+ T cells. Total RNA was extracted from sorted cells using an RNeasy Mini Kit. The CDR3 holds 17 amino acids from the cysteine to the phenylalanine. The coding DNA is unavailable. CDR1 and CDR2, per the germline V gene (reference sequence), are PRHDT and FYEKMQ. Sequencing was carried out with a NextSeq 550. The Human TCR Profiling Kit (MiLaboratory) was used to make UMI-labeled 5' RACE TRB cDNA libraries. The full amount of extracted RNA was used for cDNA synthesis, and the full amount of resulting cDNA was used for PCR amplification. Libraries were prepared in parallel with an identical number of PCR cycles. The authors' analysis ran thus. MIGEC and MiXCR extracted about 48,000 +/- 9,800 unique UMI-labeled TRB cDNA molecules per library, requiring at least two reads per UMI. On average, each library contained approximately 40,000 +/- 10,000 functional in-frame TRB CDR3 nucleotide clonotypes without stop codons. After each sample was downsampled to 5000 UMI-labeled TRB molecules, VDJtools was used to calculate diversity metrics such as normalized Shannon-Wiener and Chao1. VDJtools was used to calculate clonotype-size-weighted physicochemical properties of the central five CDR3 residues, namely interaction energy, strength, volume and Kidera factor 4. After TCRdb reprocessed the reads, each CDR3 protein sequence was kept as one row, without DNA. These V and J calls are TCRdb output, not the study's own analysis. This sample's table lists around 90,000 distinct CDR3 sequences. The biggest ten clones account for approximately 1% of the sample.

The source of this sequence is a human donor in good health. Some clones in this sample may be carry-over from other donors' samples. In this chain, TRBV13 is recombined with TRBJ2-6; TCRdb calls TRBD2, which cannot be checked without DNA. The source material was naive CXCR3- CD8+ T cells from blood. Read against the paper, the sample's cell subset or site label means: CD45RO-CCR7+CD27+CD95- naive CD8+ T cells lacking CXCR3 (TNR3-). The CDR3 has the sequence CASRDLGTAPGANVLTF.